This T cell receptor (beta chain) came from a study of identical twins. The study, taken as a whole, reports: Invariant MAIT and iNKT cells are populations that could partly confound zero-insertion analyses.

This clonotype showed up just a few times. Its antigen is undetermined. Germline-derived CDR1 and CDR2 are ENHRY and SYGVKD. CDR3 length: 14 amino acids. Trimming at V came to 2 bases and at J to 4 bases, leaving 4 bases not matched to a gene. TCRdb reprocessed the 5' RACE reads via MiXCR and lists one record per CDR3 protein. The top ten clones hold more than 0.4% of a sample with around 530,000 distinct CDR3 sequences, over 12% of them seen once. In addition, the sample was reused for a study of yellow fever vaccine responses in identical twins.

V gene TRBV10-3 combines with J gene TRBJ1-1; 7 bases are shared with TRBD1. The sequence was collected from a young woman in good health. The source material was CD4+ T cells sorted from blood. CDR3 sequence reads: CAISERAGGTEAFF. The CDR3 DNA sequence: TGTGCCATCAGTGAGCGGGCAGGGGGCACTGAAGCTTTCTTT.